This record covers a single T cell receptor beta chain. Antigen: not known. Coverage ceases 3 residues before the CDR3 finishes, and the germline J gene fills in the end. The data derive from a study of T cells in women clearing cervical HPV infection. About the study: Case blood was drawn a median approximately 150 days after lesion detection.

The CDR3 is 13 amino acids. Germline-derived CDR1 and CDR2 are DFQATT and SNEGSKA (reference sequence). V was cut by 2 bases and J by 1 base, with 7 bases left in between. Study-wide results and limits: T-cell numbers per sample were unknown and may explain richness differences. Effector/memory and HPV-specific T cells were not isolated, and association timing is unknown. A classifier using richness and V gene abundances reached an AUC of more than 0.8.

TCRdb's copy holds only in-frame clones and misses some; the assay was immunoSEQ multiplex PCR. The table lists over 15,000 clones. The rearrangement uses TRBV20-1 and TRBJ2-3; D might be TRBD1 or TRBD2, each matching 5 bases. The receptor's source is a woman aged 18 to 75 with a cervical HPV16 infection that either progressed to CIN3+ or cleared (not recorded which). Sequencing used blood buffy coat. CDR3 DNA, as far as it was read: TGCAGTGCTAGACAGGGAGGCACAGATACG. Translation gives CSARQGGTDT. The entire CDR3 sequence reads CSARQGGTDTQYF.